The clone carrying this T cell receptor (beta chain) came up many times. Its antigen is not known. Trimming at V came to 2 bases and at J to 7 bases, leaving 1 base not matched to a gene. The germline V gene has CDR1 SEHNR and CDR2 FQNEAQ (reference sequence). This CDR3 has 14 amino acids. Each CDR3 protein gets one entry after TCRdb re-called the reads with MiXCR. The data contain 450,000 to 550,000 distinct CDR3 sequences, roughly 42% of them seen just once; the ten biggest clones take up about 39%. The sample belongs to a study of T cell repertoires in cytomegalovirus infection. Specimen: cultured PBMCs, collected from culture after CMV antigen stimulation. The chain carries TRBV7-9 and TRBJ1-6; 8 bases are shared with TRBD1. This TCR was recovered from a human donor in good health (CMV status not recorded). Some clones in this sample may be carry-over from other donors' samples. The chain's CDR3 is CASSLRQGNSPLHF. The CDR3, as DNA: TGTGCCAGCAGCTTAAGACAGGGGAATTCACCCCTCCACTTT.